This is a list of T cell receptor beta chains from one sample in a study of siplizumab effects on memory and regulatory T cells. The assay was immunoSEQ multiplex PCR, and TCRdb's table has in-frame clones only and misses some. This repertoire shows 90,000 to 130,000 clones, roughly 90% found once; its top ten account for approximately 1.3%. What was sequenced was CD4+ T cells sorted from blood. These receptors came from a human donor in good health. CDR3s include the opening cysteine and the closing phenylalanine or tryptophan. D genes are given only for firm matches. Clone size is shown for a subset of rows, as once, few, many or a class of expanded clone.

len	v_gene	abundance	d_gene	j_gene	CDR3aa	CDR3nt
15	TRBV9	.	TRBD1	TRBJ2-7	CASSVDRGHSYEQYF	TGTGCCAGCAGCGTAGACAGGGGACACTCCTACGAGCAGTACTTC
13	TRBV4-1	.	.	TRBJ2-5	CASSQDVVWTQYF	TGCGCCAGCAGCCAAGACGTGGTTTGGACCCAGTACTTC
14	TRBV19	.	.	TRBJ2-1	CASSIRGLYNEQFF	TGTGCCAGTAGTATAAGGGGACTCTACAATGAGCAGTTCTTC
15	TRBV6-5	.	TRBD2	TRBJ2-3	CASSFRTSGLDTQYF	TGTGCCAGCAGTTTCCGGACTAGCGGGTTAGATACGCAGTATTTT
14	TRBV18	.	.	TRBJ2-2	CASSAQDLTGELFF	TGTGCCAGCTCAGCGCAGGATCTAACCGGGGAGCTGTTTTTT
13	TRBV5-1	.	.	TRBJ2-3	CASSGGSTDTQYF	TGCGCCAGCAGCGGGGGAAGCACAGATACGCAGTATTTT
15	TRBV18	once	.	TRBJ2-7	CASSPQQDSSYEQYF	TGTGCCAGCTCACCACAACAGGACAGCTCCTACGAGCAGTACTTC
15	TRBV2	once	.	TRBJ1-4	CASSQEGSFNEKLFF	TGTGCCAGCAGCCAAGAGGGCAGTTTTAATGAAAAACTGTTTTTT
14	TRBV18	.	.	TRBJ1-4	CASSPPGGNEKLFF	TGTGCCAGCTCACCACCGGGTGGAAATGAAAAACTGTTTTTT
13	TRBV14	.	.	TRBJ1-5	CASSQDLNQPQHF	TGTGCCAGCAGCCAAGATTTGAATCAGCCCCAGCATTTT
15	TRBV5-4	.	.	TRBJ1-1	CASSLGARGNTEAFF	TGTGCCAGCAGCTTAGGGGCCCGGGGGAACACTGAAGCTTTCTTT
13	TRBV7-9	.	TRBD1	TRBJ1-2	CASSPTGAMGYTF	TGTGCCAGCAGCCCGACAGGGGCAATGGGCTACACCTTC
16	TRBV6-1	once	.	TRBJ1-2	CASSDPRTDSNYGYTF	TGTGCCAGCAGTGACCCCAGGACGGACTCTAACTATGGCTACACCTTC
15	TRBV7-2	.	.	TRBJ1-1	CASSPGPRGNTEAFF	TGTGCCAGCAGCCCGGGCCCCAGGGGGAACACTGAAGCTTTCTTT
13	TRBV19	.	.	TRBJ1-2	CASSIDSPARYTF	TGTGCCAGTAGTATAGACTCCCCGGCTCGCTACACCTTC
15	TRBV7-2	.	.	TRBJ2-7	CASSLIQAVSYEQYF	TGTGCCAGCAGCTTAATCCAGGCAGTCTCCTACGAGCAGTACTTC
13	TRBV5-1	.	TRBD1	TRBJ2-7	CASSSGQGYEQYF	TGCGCCAGCAGCTCGGGACAGGGCTACGAGCAGTACTTC
16	TRBV6-5	.	.	TRBJ2-4	CASSSLQGLAKNIQYF	TGTGCCAGCAGTTCTTTACAGGGACTAGCCAAAAACATTCAGTACTTC
12	TRBV15	.	.	TRBJ1-1	CATSRDPPEAFF	TGTGCCACCAGCAGAGATCCGCCTGAAGCTTTCTTT
13	TRBV11-2	.	.	TRBJ2-7	CASSLDTSYEQYF	TGTGCCAGCAGCTTAGATACTAGCTACGAGCAGTACTTC
16	TRBV19	.	TRBD2	TRBJ2-1	CASKVAWRGGSGEQFF	TGTGCCAGTAAGGTGGCGTGGCGGGGGGGGAGCGGCGAGCAGTTCTTC
18	TRBV11-2	once	TRBD1	TRBJ1-2	CASSSLRDRALFNYGYTF	TGTGCCAGCAGCTCGCTCCGGGACAGAGCACTCTTTAACTATGGCTACACCTTC
14	TRBV5-1	.	TRBD1	TRBJ2-3	CASSLDRGRDTQYF	TGCGCCAGCAGCTTGGACAGGGGGAGAGATACGCAGTATTTT
13	TRBV4-1	.	.	TRBJ1-4	CASSQARSEKLFF	TGCGCCAGCAGCCAGGCCCGATCTGAAAAACTGTTTTTT